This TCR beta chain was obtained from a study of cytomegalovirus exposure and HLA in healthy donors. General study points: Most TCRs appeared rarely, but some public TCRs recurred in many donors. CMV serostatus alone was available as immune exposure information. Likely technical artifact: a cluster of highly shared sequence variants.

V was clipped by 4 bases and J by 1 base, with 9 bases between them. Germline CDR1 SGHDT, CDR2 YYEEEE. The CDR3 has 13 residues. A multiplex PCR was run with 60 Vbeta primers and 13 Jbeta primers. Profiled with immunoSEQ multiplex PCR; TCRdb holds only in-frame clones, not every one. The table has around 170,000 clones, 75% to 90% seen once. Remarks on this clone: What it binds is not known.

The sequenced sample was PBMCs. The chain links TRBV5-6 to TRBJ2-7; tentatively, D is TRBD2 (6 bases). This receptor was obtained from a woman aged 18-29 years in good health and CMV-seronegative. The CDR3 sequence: CASSRDFSYEQYF. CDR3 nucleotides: TGTGCCAGCAGCCGGGACTTTTCCTACGAGCAGTACTTC.